One and the same sample provided the 16 T cell receptor beta chains below, sequenced in a study of radiation and T cells in renal cell carcinoma. Using immunoSEQ multiplex PCR, the repertoire was profiled, and TCRdb retains in-frame clones only, with some absent. The sample includes tens of thousands of clones, 80% of them seen just once. Specified time point: blood 2 weeks post-SBRT. Treatment reported: 15 Gy SBRT to primary tumor, nephrectomy 4 weeks later. Here the sequenced sample was blood, taken from a patient whose treatment included radiotherapy and nephrectomy. These receptors were collected from a woman in her 70s with renal cell carcinoma.

The chain has TRBV5-4 and TRBJ2-5; 10 bases are shared with TRBD1. V lost 4 bases and J lost 5; bases outside the gene matches: 11. In germline, CDR1 is SGHNT, CDR2 YYREEE (reference sequence). This CDR3 has 16 amino acids. CDR3 coding DNA: TGTGCCAGCAGCCGTCCCGGGACAGGGGCTGAGGAGACCCAGTACTTC. It yields the protein CASSRPGTGAEETQYF.

This clone has only a few counts. V usage is TRBV11-2 and J usage is TRBJ1-1; D gene ambiguous. The CDR3 length is 14 residues. Germline V gives CDR1 SGHAT, CDR2 FQNNGV. Between the trimmed V and J ends, which lost 6 bases and 1 base, there was a span of 12 bases. The CDR3 DNA reads as TGTGCCAGCAGATTTAGTCGGGGGAACACTGAAGCTTTCTTT. This translates into CASRFSRGNTEAFF.

The gene calls are TRBV9 and TRBJ1-3; D is undetermined. Trimming removed 3 bases at V and 1 base at J, with 8 bases between. The germline CDR1 and CDR2 sequences are SGDLS and YYNGEE. This CDR3 region has 14 residues. The CDR3 region has the DNA TGTGCCAGCAGCGCTCAGGATTCTGGAAACACCATATATTTT. It translates to CASSAQDSGNTIYF.

The chain employs TRBV19 and TRBJ2-5; 8 nucleotides match TRBD1. This CDR3 region has 14 residues. Trimming removed 4 bases from V and 2 bases from J; junction bases left unmatched: 3. The V gene's germline CDR1 is LNHDA and CDR2 SQIVND (reference sequence). As DNA, the CDR3 is TGTGCCAGTAGTAGAACAGGGGGACAAGAGACCCAGTACTTC. Its protein is CASSRTGGQETQYF. The full variable domain, its missing parts supplied by reference TRBV19 and TRBJ2-5, is DGGITQSPKYLFRKEGQNVTLSCEQNLNHDAMYWYRQDPGQGLRLIYYSQIVNDFQKGDIAEGYSVSREKKESFPLTVTSAQKNPTAFYLCASSRTGGQETQYFGPGTRLLVL.

This sequence joins TRBV27 and TRBJ2-7; TRBD1 matches 7 bases. This CDR3 has 15 amino acids. V was pared by 3 bases and J by 2 bases, with 7 bases of the junction left unmatched. Germline CDR1 and CDR2: MNHEY and SMNVEV (reference sequence). CDR3 sequence (DNA): TGTGCCAGCAGTTTTCGGGCAGGGGGAACCTACGAGCAGTACTTC. This codes for CASSFRAGGTYEQYF.

This clone was counted a few times. The V call is TRBV25-1, the J call TRBJ2-5; D ambiguous. V gave up 4 bases and J gave up 4 bases, with 10 bases separating them. Per germline, CDR1 MGHDK and CDR2 SYGVNS. This CDR3 has 13 amino acids. The CDR3 DNA follows: TGTGCCAGCAGTGCCCCAGCGCGAGAGACCCAGTACTTC. Its protein is CASSAPARETQYF.

The chain recombines TRBV6-5 with TRBJ1-5; no clear D. Trimming stripped 8 bases from V and 6 bases from J, with 2 bases between. This CDR3 spans 9 amino acids. Germline CDR1 MNHEY, CDR2 SVGAGI. The CDR3: CASFQPQHF. The CDR3, as DNA: TGTGCCAGCTTTCAGCCCCAGCATTTT.

The chain couples TRBV7-2 to TRBJ2-3, with D possibly being TRBD2 (5 bases). This CDR3 is built from 14 residues. The germline V gene encodes CDR1 SGHTA and CDR2 FQGNSA. Trimming shortened V by 1 base and J by 4 bases, and 9 bases separated the two germline ends. This CDR3 reads CASSLVRRPDTQYF. CDR3 DNA: TGTGCCAGCAGCTTAGTTAGGAGGCCAGATACGCAGTATTTT.

This clone was recorded once. The CDR3 DNA sequence: TGTGCCACGACTAGCGGAAACCAAGAGACCCAGTACTTC. It specifies CATTSGNQETQYF. The rearrangement joins TRBV5-6 to TRBJ2-5, with 9 bases lining up with TRBD2. The ends lost 9 bases at V and 0 bases at J; junction bases unmatched: 3. The CDR3 runs to 13 residues. Germline CDR1 and CDR2: SGHDT and YYEEEE.

The V and J genes are TRBV13 and TRBJ1-1; 7 positions agree with TRBD1. V shed 2 bases, J shed 0 bases, and the junction held 3 bases outside the gene matches. This CDR3 is 15 amino acids long. Per germline, CDR1 PRHDT and CDR2 FYEKMQ (reference sequence). DNA for the CDR3: TGTGCCAGCAGCTTAACAGGGGTCATGAACACTGAAGCTTTCTTT. This encodes CASSLTGVMNTEAFF.

This rearrangement joins TRBV4-2 to TRBJ2-1; D may correspond to TRBD1 or TRBD2 (5 bases each). Trimming shortened V by 4 bases and J by 7 bases, and 20 bases separated the two germline ends. Germline CDR1 and CDR2: LGHNA and YNFKEQ. This CDR3 is built from 16 residues. The chain's CDR3 is CASSPSVGARTNEQFF. The CDR3 nucleotides are TGTGCCAGCAGCCCGTCGGTCGGGGCCCGAACGAATGAGCAGTTCTTC.

The rearrangement uses TRBV5-1 and TRBJ2-1; possibly TRBD2 for D (5 bases). Germline CDR1 SGHRS, CDR2 YFSETQ. The CDR3 covers 13 residues. Trimming left V 3 bases short and J 10 bases short, with 14 bases between. CDR3 region: CASSSGRGSEQFF. The CDR3 coding sequence is TGCGCCAGCAGCTCGGGCCGAGGGAGCGAGCAGTTCTTC. Drawing the rest from reference TRBV5-1 and TRBJ2-1, the complete variable domain is KAGVTQTPRYLIKTRGQQVTLSCSPISGHRSVSWYQQTPGQGLQFLFEYFSETQRNKGNFPGRFSGRQFSNSRSEMNVSTLELGDSALYLCASSSGRGSEQFFGPGTRLTVL.

This clone was found once. This sequence joins TRBV19 and TRBJ2-1; 8 positions agree with TRBD2. Germline trimming cut 7 bases from V and 9 bases from J; bases unmatched to any gene: 20. Germline V lookup: CDR1 LNHDA, CDR2 SQIVND (reference sequence). The CDR3 extends over 17 amino acids. CDR3 bases: TGTGCCAGTAAGCCTGGGGGACTAGTAGATCTATTCGGTGAGCAGTTCTTC. Its translation is CASKPGGLVDLFGEQFF.

The chain is built from TRBV4-1 and TRBJ2-2; no definite D call. The CDR3 spans 14 residues. Germline loops: CDR1 MGHRA, CDR2 YSYEKL. V was clipped by 1 base and J by 7 bases, with 10 bases between them. The CDR3 coding sequence is TGCGCCAGCAGCCAAGCGGTGGCTAACGGGGAGCTGTTTTTT. Its translation is CASSQAVANGELFF.

This clone has just a few counts. The chain carries TRBV19 and TRBJ2-1; 9 positions agree with TRBD2. Germline V lookup: CDR1 LNHDA, CDR2 SQIVND (reference sequence). The length of the CDR3 is 14 residues. V dropped 5 bases and J dropped 8; count of bases not matched to a gene: 7. The CDR3 DNA reads TGTGCCAGTAGTTTCGCTAGCGGGAACTATGAGCAGTTCTTC. Its translation is CASSFASGNYEQFF.

This clone was seen once. The gene calls are TRBV19 and TRBJ1-1; weak D call: TRBD1 (6 bases). In germline, CDR1 is LNHDA, CDR2 SQIVND (reference sequence). The V end lost 9 bases, the J end lost 3 bases, and 20 bases lay between the germline ends. CDR3 length: 15 residues. CDR3 coding DNA: TGTGCCAGCTCCTCAGTGGACAGCCTATACACTGAAGCTTTCTTT. As protein: CASSSVDSLYTEAFF.